This T cell receptor (beta chain) comes out of a study of beta chain features in type 1 diabetes. Regarding the study as a whole: Unsettled here was the matter of whether HLA type influences TCRB rearrangement. The study found fewer insertions and more deletions at VDJ junctions in type 1 diabetes patients. Compared to healthy donors, patients appeared to have naive, central memory and Treg TCRB repertoires that were more alike.

To note about this clone: Its antigen is undetermined.

Expressed TCRB transcripts were sequenced after all isolated RNA was converted to cDNA. TCRdb keeps only in-frame clones here, not all; method: immunoSEQ multiplex PCR. This sample has 80,000 to 90,000 clones; about 32% occur once, and the top ten carry about 0.5%. Every sorted population was more than 98% pure. Per germline, CDR1 SGHTA and CDR2 FQGTGA. The CDR3 has 16 amino acids. With 3 bases removed from V and 3 bases from J, the gap between germline ends came to 15 bases. This chain joins TRBV7-3 and TRBJ2-1; tentative D call: TRBD2 (6 bases). Sequencing was carried out using stem cell memory CD4+ T cells from blood. The source of this sequence is a woman between 18 and 29 years old in good health. CDR3: CASSFVGRLVYNEQFF. The CDR3 region has the DNA TGTGCCAGCAGCTTTGTGGGGAGGTTAGTCTACAATGAGCAGTTCTTC.